This TCR beta chain originates from a study of blood T cell repertoires in COVID-19. Assay used: immunoSEQ multiplex PCR; TCRdb lists only in-frame clones, some missing. The sample carries about 110,000 clones, approximately 80% recorded once. The CDR3 contains 14 residues. With 5 bases removed from V and 2 bases from J, the gap between germline ends came to 10 bases. Germline-derived CDR1 and CDR2 are MRHNA and SNTAGT. Source material: peripheral blood. V and J are TRBV6-4 and TRBJ2-1; a possible D gene is TRBD2 (6 bases). This TCR derives from a woman in her 70s with acute or convalescent COVID-19. CDR3 nucleotide sequence: TGTGCCAGCAGTTGGGGAGGACCCTACAATGAGCAGTTCTTC. Amino acids: CASSWGGPYNEQFF.